This section outlines one T cell receptor beta chain sequence together with its context. Its antigen is not known. CDR1 is SGHRS and CDR2 is YFSETQ in the germline V gene. Trimming pared 0 bases from V and 5 bases from J, leaving 11 bases between. The CDR3 has 15 residues. In TCRdb, the RT-PCR reads were re-called with MiXCR into one record per CDR3 protein. The sample lists hundreds of thousands of distinct CDR3 sequences; about 25% were seen once. This sample stems from a study of response to subunit inactivated influenza vaccine. Study findings and constraints: After each seasonal influenza vaccination, few new T cells are recruited, the authors suggested.

The sequenced sample was CD4+ T cells sorted from PBMCs, obtained roughly 5 days after vaccination. V usage is TRBV5-1 and J usage is TRBJ2-2, with a possible D match to TRBD2 (5 bases). This TCR was recovered from a man in his forties or fifties who received an inactivated influenza vaccine. This CDR3 is CASSLAYGNTGELFF. In nucleotides, the CDR3 is TGCGCCAGCAGCTTGGCGTACGGGAATACCGGGGAGCTGTTTTTT.